Detailed here is one T cell receptor (beta chain). In this sample, this clone turned up once. This clone's antigen is unknown. No base qualities exist here, and no much larger clone lies one base off it. These data originate in a study of PD-L1 blockade in urothelial cancer (dated by TCRdb to 2015 to 2018). Regarding the complete study: Every patient began therapy in the mid-2010s and was given atezolizumab 1,200 mg intravenously every 3 weeks. About 90% of the roughly 29 patients were males with bladder-origin urothelial cancer, and 18 of 29 reported a prior smoking history. An ECOG performance status of 0 or 1 was recorded for the patients, and 0 to 3 prior chemotherapy regimens had been received by the patients. Blood samples were analyzed at 3 weeks after treatment start (second dose) and at 6 weeks after treatment start. A median of 141,255 T cells and some 82,000 unique TCRs was obtained from blood samples, and a median clonality of roughly 0.08 was observed. Somatic, immune and clinical correlates of response to PD-L1 blockade with atezolizumab in urothelial cancer were the focus of an exploratory multi-omic analysis. TCR sequencing covered pretreatment tumor samples and matched, serially collected peripheral blood taken before and after atezolizumab treatment. Progression-free survival longer than 6 months counted as durable clinical benefit, and TCR features were additionally tested against both progression-free and overall survival. Whole exome sequencing and RNA sequencing of pretreatment tumors were performed alongside TCR sequencing in the same patients. Eight or nine patients reached durable clinical benefit, while 15 to 25 patients did not. Under 30 patients had pretreatment blood TCR-seq, some 25 had at least one posttreatment blood collection, and some 25 had tumor TCR-seq.

From cysteine to phenylalanine, the CDR3 is 12 amino acids long. The only DNA kept is the CDR3, 36 bases in frame from the first base. V is pared back by 6 bases and J by 5 bases, with 10 bases lying between the germline termini. The germline V gene encodes CDR1 MNHEY and CDR2 SVGAGI. Each PCR received spiked-in synthetic TCR analog templates so that absolute template abundance could be estimated from read counts. The immunoSEQ assay used bias-controlled V and J gene primers to amplify TCRbeta CDR3 regions from genomic DNA. Sequencing of rearranged TCRbeta segments was done at approximately 20X coverage. The authors processed their data as follows. Sequencing errors were corrected by clustering, and CDR3s were annotated against IMGT so that V, D and J genes could be assigned. Out-of-frame and stop-codon sequences were excluded, and only productive TCRbeta rearrangements were used in downstream analyses. To compute clonality, Shannon entropy was normalized by the log of the number of unique productive sequences and then subtracted from one. Clones differing between time points or between blood and tumor were identified by Fisher's exact test with Benjamini-Hochberg correction at adjusted p below 0.01. Held by TCRdb, this immuneACCESS table contains in-frame sequences only and omits some clones. Under half of the omission traces to an unresolved V gene where checked; the cause of the rest is unknown. That table is the source of V, J and clone size, and D and trimming were worked out from the DNA. In this sample the table shows roughly 41,000 clones, 82% of which occur a single time. In total, the top ten clones hold around 20% of the sample.

Summary of the overall study and its limitations: Greater expansion of tumor-associated TCR clones in peripheral blood 3 weeks after the start of treatment was observed in patients with durable benefit (n of about 20, p = 0.022). A pretreatment peripheral blood TCR clonality below the median was linked to improved progression-free and overall survival. Because of the small sample size (n of about 29) and the many exploratory analyses performed, the results are intended to be regarded as hypothesis-generating.

The cohort comprised 25 to 30 patients with locally advanced or metastatic urothelial carcinoma treated at Memorial Sloan Kettering on a trial protocol. Peripheral blood mononuclear cells were collected from each patient pretreatment and during treatment, giving between 1 and 8 total time points per patient. The Qiagen DNeasy Blood extraction kit was used to purify genomic DNA from total PBMCs and from tumor samples. PBMCs were collected pretreatment and during treatment, and were isolated and stored as previously described. The source material was PBMCs, sampled around atezolizumab (anti-PD-L1) treatment. The chain joins TRBV6-5 to TRBJ1-2; the best D guess is TRBD1, with 5 bases matching. The source is a man between 60 and 75 years old with urothelial cancer. The DNA is TGTGCCAGCAGACAATCAGGGTATGGCTACACCTTC. Translated, this gives CASRQSGYGYTF.